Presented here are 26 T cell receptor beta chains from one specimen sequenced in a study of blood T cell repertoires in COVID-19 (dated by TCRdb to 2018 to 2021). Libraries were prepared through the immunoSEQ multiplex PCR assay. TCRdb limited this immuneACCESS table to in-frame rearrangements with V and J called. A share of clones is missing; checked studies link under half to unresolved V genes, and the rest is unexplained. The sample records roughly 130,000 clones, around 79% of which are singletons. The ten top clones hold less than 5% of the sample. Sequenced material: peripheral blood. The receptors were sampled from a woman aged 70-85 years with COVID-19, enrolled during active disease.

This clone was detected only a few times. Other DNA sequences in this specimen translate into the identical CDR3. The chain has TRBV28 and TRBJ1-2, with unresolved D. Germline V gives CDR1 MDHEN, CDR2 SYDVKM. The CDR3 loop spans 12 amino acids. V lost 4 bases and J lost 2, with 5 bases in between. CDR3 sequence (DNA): TGTGCCAGCAGTTCGGGGAACTATGGCTACACCTTC. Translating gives CASSSGNYGYTF.

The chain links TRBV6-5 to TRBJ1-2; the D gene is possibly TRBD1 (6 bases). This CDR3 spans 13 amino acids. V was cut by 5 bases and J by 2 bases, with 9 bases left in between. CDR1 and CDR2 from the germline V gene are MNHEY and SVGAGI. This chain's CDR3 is CASSRDTNYGYTF. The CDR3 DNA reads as TGTGCCAGCAGTCGGGACACCAACTATGGCTACACCTTC.

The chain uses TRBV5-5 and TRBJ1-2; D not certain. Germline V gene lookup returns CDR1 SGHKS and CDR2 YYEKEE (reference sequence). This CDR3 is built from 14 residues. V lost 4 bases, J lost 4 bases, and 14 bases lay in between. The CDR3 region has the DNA TGTGCCAGCAGCCCACAAGATGCGGCCTATGGCTACACCTTC. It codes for CASSPQDAAYGYTF.

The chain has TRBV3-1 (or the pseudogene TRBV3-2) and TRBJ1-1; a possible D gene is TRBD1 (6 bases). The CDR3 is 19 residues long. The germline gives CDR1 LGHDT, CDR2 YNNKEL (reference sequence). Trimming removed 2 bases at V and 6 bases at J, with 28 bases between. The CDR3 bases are TGTGCCAGCAGCCAAAGCCTGACAGGAGTAGGATCCGTAGGCCCTGAAGCTTTCTTT. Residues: CASSQSLTGVGSVGPEAFF.

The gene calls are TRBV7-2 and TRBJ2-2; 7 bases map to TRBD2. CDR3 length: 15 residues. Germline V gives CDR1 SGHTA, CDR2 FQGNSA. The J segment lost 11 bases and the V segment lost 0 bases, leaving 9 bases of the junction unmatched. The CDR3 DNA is TGTGCCAGCAGCTTAGCCGTTCCCAGCGGGGTCGAGCTGTTTTTT. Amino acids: CASSLAVPSGVELFF. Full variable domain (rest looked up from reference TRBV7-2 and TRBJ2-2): GAGVSQSPSNKVTEKGKDVELRCDPISGHTALYWYRQSLGQGLEFLIYFQGNSAPDKSGLPSDRFSAERTGGSVSTLTIQRTQQEDSAVYLCASSLAVPSGVELFFGEGSRLTVL.

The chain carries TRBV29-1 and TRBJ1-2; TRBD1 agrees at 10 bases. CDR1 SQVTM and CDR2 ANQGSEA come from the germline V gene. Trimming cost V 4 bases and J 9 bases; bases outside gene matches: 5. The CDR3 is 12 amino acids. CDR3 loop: CSVARDRGSYTF. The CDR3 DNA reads TGCAGCGTTGCACGGGACAGGGGAAGCTACACCTTC.

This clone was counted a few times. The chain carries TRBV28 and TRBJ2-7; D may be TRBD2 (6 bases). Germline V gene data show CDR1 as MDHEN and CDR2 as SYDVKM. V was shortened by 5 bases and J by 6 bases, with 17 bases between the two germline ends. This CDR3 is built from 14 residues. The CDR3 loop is CASSLWGEEGEQYF. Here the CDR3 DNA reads TGTGCCAGCAGTCTGTGGGGGGAAGAGGGCGAGCAGTACTTC.

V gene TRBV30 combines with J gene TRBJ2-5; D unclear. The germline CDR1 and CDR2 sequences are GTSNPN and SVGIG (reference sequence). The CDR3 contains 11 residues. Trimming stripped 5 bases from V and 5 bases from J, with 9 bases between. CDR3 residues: CAWGTKETQYF. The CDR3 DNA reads TGTGCCTGGGGTACAAAGGAGACCCAGTACTTC.

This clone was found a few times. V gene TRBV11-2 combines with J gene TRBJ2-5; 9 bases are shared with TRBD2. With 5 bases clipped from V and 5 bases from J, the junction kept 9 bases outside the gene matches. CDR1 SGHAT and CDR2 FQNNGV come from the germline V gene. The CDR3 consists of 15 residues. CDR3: CASSQAGGLVETQYF. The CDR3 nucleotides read TGTGCCAGCAGCCAGGCGGGGGGGCTGGTGGAGACCCAGTACTTC.

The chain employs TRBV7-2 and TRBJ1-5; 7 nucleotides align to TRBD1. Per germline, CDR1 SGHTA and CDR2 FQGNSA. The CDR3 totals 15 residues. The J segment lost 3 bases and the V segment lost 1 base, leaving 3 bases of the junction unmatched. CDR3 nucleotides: TGTGCCAGCAGCTTAGACAGGGGTTACAATCAGCCCCAGCATTTT. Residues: CASSLDRGYNQPQHF. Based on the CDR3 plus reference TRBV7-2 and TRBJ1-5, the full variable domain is GAGVSQSPSNKVTEKGKDVELRCDPISGHTALYWYRQSLGQGLEFLIYFQGNSAPDKSGLPSDRFSAERTGGSVSTLTIQRTQQEDSAVYLCASSLDRGYNQPQHFGDGTRLSIL.

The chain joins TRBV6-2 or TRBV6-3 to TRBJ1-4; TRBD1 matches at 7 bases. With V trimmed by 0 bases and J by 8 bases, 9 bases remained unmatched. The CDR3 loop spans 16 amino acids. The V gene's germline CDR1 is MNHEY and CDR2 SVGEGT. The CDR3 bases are TGTGCCAGCAGTTACTCGACAGGGAATAGTCGCGAAAAACTGTTTTTT. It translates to CASSYSTGNSREKLFF.

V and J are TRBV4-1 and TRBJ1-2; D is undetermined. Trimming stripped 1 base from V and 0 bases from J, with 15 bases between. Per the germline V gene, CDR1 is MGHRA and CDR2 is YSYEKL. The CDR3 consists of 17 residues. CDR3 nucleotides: TGCGCCAGCAGCCAAGTGAGCGGGTCGATCGCTAACTATGGCTACACCTTC. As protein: CASSQVSGSIANYGYTF.

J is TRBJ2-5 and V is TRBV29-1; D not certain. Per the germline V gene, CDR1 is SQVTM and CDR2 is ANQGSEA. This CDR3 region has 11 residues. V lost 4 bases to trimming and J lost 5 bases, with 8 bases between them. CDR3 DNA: TGCAGCGTTGGAGGCGTGGAGACCCAGTACTTC. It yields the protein CSVGGVETQYF.

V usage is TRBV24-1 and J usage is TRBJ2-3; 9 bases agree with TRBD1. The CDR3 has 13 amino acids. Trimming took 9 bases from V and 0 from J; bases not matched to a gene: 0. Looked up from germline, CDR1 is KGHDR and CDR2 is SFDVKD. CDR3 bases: TGTGCCACCGGACAGGGGAGCACAGATACGCAGTATTTT. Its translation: CATGQGSTDTQYF.

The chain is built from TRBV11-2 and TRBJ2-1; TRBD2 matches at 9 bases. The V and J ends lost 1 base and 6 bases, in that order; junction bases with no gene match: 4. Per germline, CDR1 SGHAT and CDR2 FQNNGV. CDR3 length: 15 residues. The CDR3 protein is CASSLGRGGPNEQFF. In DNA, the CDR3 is TGTGCCAGCAGCTTAGGGCGGGGGGGCCCCAATGAGCAGTTCTTC.

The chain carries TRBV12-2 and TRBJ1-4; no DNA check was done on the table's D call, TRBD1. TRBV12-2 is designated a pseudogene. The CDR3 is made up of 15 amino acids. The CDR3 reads CASRLVRDRGEKLFF. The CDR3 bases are TGTGCAAGTCGCTTAGTTAGGGACAGGGGGGAAAAACTGTTTTTT.

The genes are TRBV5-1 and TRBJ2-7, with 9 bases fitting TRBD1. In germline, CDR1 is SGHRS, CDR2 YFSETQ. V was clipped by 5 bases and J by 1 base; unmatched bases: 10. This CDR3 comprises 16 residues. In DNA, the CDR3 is TGCGCCAGCAGACCGGGACAGGGTGGCCTATCCTACGAGCAGTACTTC. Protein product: CASRPGQGGLSYEQYF.

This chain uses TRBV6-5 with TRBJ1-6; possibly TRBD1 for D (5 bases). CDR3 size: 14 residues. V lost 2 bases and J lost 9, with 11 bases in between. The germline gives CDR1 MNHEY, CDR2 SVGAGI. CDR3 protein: CASSYRQGGSPLHF. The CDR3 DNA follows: TGTGCCAGCAGTTACAGGCAGGGAGGTTCACCCCTCCACTTT.

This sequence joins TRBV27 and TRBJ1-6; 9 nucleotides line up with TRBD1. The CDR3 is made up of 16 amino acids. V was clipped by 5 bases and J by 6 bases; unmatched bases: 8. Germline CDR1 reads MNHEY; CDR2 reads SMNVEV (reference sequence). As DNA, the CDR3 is TGTGCCAGCAGTAGCCAACAGGGGGCACGTAATTCACCCCTCCACTTT. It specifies CASSSQQGARNSPLHF.

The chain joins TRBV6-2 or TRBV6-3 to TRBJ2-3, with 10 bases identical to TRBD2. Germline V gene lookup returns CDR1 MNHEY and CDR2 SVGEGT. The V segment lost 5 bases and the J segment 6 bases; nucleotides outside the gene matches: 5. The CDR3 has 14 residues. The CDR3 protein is CASSAGLATDTQYF. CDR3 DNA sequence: TGTGCCAGCAGTGCGGGACTAGCGACGGATACGCAGTATTTT.

CDR3 nucleotide sequence: TGCGCCAGCGGTCAAAGCAGGGGCAACACTGAAGCTTTCTTT. This gives the protein CASGQSRGNTEAFF. The chain couples TRBV5-1 to TRBJ1-1, with D perhaps matching TRBD1 (6 bases). Per the germline V gene, CDR1 is SGHRS and CDR2 is YFSETQ. The CDR3 covers 14 residues. Trimming left V 7 bases short and J 2 bases short, with 15 bases between. Full variable domain (remainder filled in from reference TRBV5-1 and TRBJ1-1): KAGVTQTPRYLIKTRGQQVTLSCSPISGHRSVSWYQQTPGQGLQFLFEYFSETQRNKGNFPGRFSGRQFSNSRSEMNVSTLELGDSALYLCASGQSRGNTEAFFGQGTRLTVV.

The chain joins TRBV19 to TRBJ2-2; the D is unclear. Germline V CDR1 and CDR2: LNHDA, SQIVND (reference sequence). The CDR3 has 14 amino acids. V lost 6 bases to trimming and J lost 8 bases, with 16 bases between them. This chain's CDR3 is CASRPFRGEGELFF. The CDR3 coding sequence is TGTGCCAGTAGGCCCTTCCGAGGAGAGGGGGAGCTGTTTTTT.

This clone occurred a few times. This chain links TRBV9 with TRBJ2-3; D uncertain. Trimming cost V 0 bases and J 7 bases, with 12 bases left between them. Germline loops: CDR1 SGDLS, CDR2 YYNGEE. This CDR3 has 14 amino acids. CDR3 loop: CASSVDSLSHTQYF. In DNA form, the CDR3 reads TGTGCCAGCAGCGTAGATAGCCTATCGCATACGCAGTATTTT. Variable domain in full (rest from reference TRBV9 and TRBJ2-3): DSGVTQTPKHLITATGQRVTLRCSPRSGDLSVYWYQQSLDQGLQFLIQYYNGEERAKGNILERFSAQQFPDLHSELNLSSLELGDSALYFCASSVDSLSHTQYFGPGTRLTVL.

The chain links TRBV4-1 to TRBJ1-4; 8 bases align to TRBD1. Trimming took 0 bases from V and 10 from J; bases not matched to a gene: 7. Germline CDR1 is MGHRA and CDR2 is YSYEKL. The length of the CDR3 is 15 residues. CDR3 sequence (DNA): TGCGCCAGCAGCCAAGAACCACAGGGGGAGGGAAAACTGTTTTTT. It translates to CASSQEPQGEGKLFF.

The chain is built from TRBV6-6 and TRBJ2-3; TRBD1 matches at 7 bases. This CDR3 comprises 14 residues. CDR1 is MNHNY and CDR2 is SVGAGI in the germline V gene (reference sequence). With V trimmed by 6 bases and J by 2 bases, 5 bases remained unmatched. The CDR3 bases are TGTGCCAGCAGCGAAGGGGGCCCCACAGATACGCAGTATTTT. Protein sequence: CASSEGGPTDTQYF.

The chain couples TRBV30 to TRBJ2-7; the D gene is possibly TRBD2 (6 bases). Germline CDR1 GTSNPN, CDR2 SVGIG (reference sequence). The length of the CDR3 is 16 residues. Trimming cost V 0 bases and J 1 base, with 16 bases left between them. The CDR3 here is CAWSVLGTLGSYEQYF. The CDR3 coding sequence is TGTGCCTGGAGTGTACTCGGGACTTTGGGATCCTACGAGCAGTACTTC. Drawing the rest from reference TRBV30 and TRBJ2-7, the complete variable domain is SQTIHQWPATLVQPVGSPLSLECTVEGTSNPNLYWYRQAAGRGLQLLFYSVGIGQISSEVPQNLSASRPQDRQFILSSKKLLLSDSGFYLCAWSVLGTLGSYEQYFGPGTRLTVT.